Here is one T cell receptor (beta chain) with its context. What antigen it recognizes has not been identified. The record has no base qualities; no much larger clone is one base away. The immunoSEQ hsTCRB v3.0 assay was used at survey level resolution to sequence the TRB variable region. The targeted TRB sequencing depth was roughly 40,000-50,000 T-cell genomes per sample. TRB libraries were pooled and sequenced on an Illumina MiSeq using a v3 150-cycle kit. On the study's bioinformatics: Repertoire analysis was run in R within a reproducible Nextflow workflow that covered QC, data transformation and analysis. LymphoSeq2, an R package for exploring AIRR-Seq data, was used to implement the custom analyses. A handful of samples that produced fewer than 5000 total TRB sequences were removed, so about 200 HIV repertoires were analyzed. Among the 180 to 200 retained HIV repertoires, 59 were collected before ART initiation and approximately 130 after ART initiation. Repertoires were downsampled to 5000 TRB nucleotide sequences, and summary statistics were averaged over 100 downsampling iterations. The analysis kept only TRB sequences whose CDR3 regions were at least seven amino acids long. Diversity was assessed using a clonality score derived from Shannon entropy and using the Gini coefficient. In the repertoire networks, any two of the top 5000 CDR3 amino acid sequences were connected whenever the two sequences differed by an edit distance of one. GLIPH2 predicted antigen specificity groups and MHC restriction for TRB CDR3 amino acid sequences. To flag known associations with CMV, EBV, HIV or tissue antigens, CDR3 amino acid sequences were compared against VDJdb and McPAS-TCR. Pre-ART, post-ART and control groups were compared with Wilcoxon signed-rank tests and Holm-Bonferroni correction. Sourced from immuneACCESS, this table was stored by TCRdb with only in-frame sequences that have V and J called. A share of the clones is absent; for the studies checked, an unresolved V gene accounts for under half, and the remainder has no known explanation. That table supplies the V and J calls and clone size; D and trimming were determined from the DNA. The sample yields 25,000 to 30,000 clones; over 65% were counted once. About 10% of the sample goes to the ten largest clones.

In the germline V gene, CDR1 corresponds to SGHAT and CDR2 to FQNNGV. The CDR3, from cysteine to phenylalanine, totals 14 residues. This entry keeps only the CDR3 DNA: 42 bases, framed from base 1. Trimming at the junction amounts to 3 bases on V and 2 bases on J, and the germline ends lie 10 bases apart. The sample is drawn from a study of long-term antiretroviral therapy in people with HIV (dated by TCRdb to 2022 to 2024). Regarding the research as a whole: The earliest samples were collected roughly a decade before the 2015 WHO recommendation for immediate ART, at a time when ART was usually postponed until CD4 counts fell. Among the 25 to 35 participants with HIV, approximately 10 were female. No cross-contamination during QIAcube processing was seen in test extractions of a monoclonal T-cell line run alongside 33 polyclonal samples. A retrospective serial study tested whether changes in peripheral blood TRB repertoire composition and diversity were associated with ART initiation and durable HIV suppression. From 30 adults with confirmed HIV infection, the cohort provided 150 to 200 cryopreserved PBMC samples, gathered serially across a mean of approximately six years (range 1-12).

Summary of the overall study and its limitations: Because pre-ART samples had limited cell numbers, unsorted PBMC were profiled rather than sorted CD4+ and CD8+ T cells. The repertoire was dominated across all time points by expanded TRB clones identified before ART initiation, although this dominance was seen to fluctuate and to decrease in many PLHIV after ART. ART initiation was associated with a significant increase in TRB diversity, but diversity stayed significantly below transplant donor controls even after long-term ART. Inferences about post-ART repertoire changes were limited because no data were available on ART adherence, viral resistance or therapy changes. Compared with controls, HIV repertoires had narrower CDR3 length ranges, and the network structure pointed to an antigen-experienced repertoire that shifted only slightly toward naive after ART. The samples span the years 2004 to 2017, and the ART regimens used at that time may not be as effective as current regimens. Because PBMC availability was limited, only the TCR beta chain was sequenced, with no alpha chain pairing.

To be included, a participant needed at least one PBMC sample from before ART initiation plus at least two post-ART samples. All participants with HIV were treated in the United States of America. Cryopreserved samples of about 1-10 million PBMC were thawed and washed before DNA extraction. At the time of the earliest PBMC sample, participants with HIV were aged between roughly 20 and 55 years. PBMC samples from each participant spanned 1-4 timepoints before ART initiation and 2-8 timepoints after ART initiation, with a median of 7 samples. Serial HIV viral load, CD4+ T-cell count, ART history and demographic data were obtained for every participant. Genomic DNA was extracted from unsorted PBMC with a Qiagen kit on a QIAcube, processed in batches of 12 samples.

Rearrangement joined TRBV11-2 to TRBJ2-5; a weak D assignment points to TRBD1 (5 bases agree). The sample in question was unsorted PBMCs, obtained 4.7 to 5 years after starting antiretroviral therapy. The sequence was collected from a man aged 35 to 55 with HIV. The nucleotide sequence reads as follows: TGTGCCAGCAGCTTCGTGCCAGGGCAAGAGACCCAGTACTTC. Its product reads: CASSFVPGQETQYF. Here the CDR3 is joined to the reference TRBV11-2 and TRBJ2-5 genes, and the full variable domain is: EAGVAQSPRYKIIEKRQSVAFWCNPISGHATLYWYQQILGQGPKLLIQFQNNGVVDDSQLPKDRFSAERLKGVDSTLKIQPAKLEDSAVYLCASSFVPGQETQYFGPGTRLLVL.